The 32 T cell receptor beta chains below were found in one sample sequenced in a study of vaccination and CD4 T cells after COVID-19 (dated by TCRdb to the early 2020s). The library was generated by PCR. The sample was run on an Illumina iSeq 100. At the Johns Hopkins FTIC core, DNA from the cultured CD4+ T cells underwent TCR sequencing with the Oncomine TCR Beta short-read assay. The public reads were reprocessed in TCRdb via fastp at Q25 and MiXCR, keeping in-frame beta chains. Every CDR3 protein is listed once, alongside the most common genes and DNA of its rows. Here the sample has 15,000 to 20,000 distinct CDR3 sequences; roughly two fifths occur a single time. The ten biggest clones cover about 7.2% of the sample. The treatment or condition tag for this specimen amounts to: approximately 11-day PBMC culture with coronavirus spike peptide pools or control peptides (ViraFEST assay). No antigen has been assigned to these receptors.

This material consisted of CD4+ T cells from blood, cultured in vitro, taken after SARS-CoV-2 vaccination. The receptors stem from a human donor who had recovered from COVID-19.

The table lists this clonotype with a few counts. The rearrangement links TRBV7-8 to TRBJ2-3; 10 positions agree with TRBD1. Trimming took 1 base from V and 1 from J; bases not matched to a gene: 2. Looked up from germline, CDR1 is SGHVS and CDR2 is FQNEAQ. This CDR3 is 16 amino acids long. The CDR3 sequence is CASSLVGTGGTDTQYF. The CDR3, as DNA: TGTGCCAGCAGCTTAGTGGGGACAGGGGGCACAGATACGCAGTATTTT.

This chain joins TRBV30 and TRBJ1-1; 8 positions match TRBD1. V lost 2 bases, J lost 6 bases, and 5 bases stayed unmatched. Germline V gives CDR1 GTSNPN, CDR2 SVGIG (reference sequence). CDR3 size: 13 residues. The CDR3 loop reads CAWSRQGWAEAFF. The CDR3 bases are TGTGCCTGGAGTCGACAGGGGTGGGCTGAAGCTTTCTTT.

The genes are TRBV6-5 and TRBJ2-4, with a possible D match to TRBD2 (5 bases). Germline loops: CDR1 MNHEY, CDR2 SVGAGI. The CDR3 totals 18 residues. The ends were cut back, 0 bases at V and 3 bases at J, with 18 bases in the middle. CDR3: CASSYSTPSGRGKNIQYF. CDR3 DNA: TGTGCCAGCAGTTACTCGACCCCGTCGGGTCGGGGCAAAAACATTCAGTACTTC.

CDR3 sequence (DNA): TGTGCCAGCAGCTTTGGGAACCTACCGGTAGAAGGCTACACCTTC. Translated, it gives CASSFGNLPVEGYTF. This chain links TRBV7-9 with TRBJ1-2; no clear D gene. The V end lost 3 bases, the J end lost 8 bases, and 19 bases lay between the germline ends. The CDR3 totals 15 residues. Germline lookup yields CDR1 SEHNR and CDR2 FQNEAQ (reference sequence).

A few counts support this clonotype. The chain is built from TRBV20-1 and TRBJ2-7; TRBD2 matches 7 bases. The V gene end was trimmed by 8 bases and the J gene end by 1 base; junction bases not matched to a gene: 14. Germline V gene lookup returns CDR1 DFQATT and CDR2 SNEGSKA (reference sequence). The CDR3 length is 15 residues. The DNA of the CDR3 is TGCAGTTCGTCGGCTGCTATAGCGGGTTCCTACGAGCAGTACTTC. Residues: CSSSAAIAGSYEQYF.

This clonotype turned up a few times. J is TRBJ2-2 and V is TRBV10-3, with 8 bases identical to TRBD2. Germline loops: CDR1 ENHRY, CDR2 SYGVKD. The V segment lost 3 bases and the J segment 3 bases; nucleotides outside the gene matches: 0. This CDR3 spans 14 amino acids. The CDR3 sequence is CAISEAGDTGELFF. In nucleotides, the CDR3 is TGTGCCATCAGTGAAGCGGGGGACACCGGGGAGCTGTTTTTT.

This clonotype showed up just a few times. CDR3 protein: CASSEMWGRAYEQYF. CDR3 sequence (DNA): TGTGCCAGCAGTGAAATGTGGGGGAGGGCCTACGAGCAGTACTTC. The genes are TRBV6-1 and TRBJ2-7; TRBD2 aligns across 7 bases. The length of the CDR3 is 15 residues. CDR1 is MNHNS, CDR2 SASEGT, per germline. The junction had 6 bases not matched to a gene; V was cut back by 2 bases and J by 2 bases.

The CDR3 DNA reads as TGTGCCAGCAGCCCGCGACTCCCGTCCGATGAGCAGTTCTTC. This sequence encodes CASSPRLPSDEQFF. The chain couples TRBV9 to TRBJ2-1, with D unresolved. In germline, CDR1 is SGDLS, CDR2 YYNGEE. The CDR3 loop spans 14 amino acids. V was pared by 4 bases and J by 8 bases, with 16 bases between.

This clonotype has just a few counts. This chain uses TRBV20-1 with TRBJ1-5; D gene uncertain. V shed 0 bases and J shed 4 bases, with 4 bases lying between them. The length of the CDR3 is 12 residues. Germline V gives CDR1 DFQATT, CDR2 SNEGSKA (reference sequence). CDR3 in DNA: TGCAGTGCTAGAGAGACAAATCAGCCCCAGCATTTT. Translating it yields CSARETNQPQHF.

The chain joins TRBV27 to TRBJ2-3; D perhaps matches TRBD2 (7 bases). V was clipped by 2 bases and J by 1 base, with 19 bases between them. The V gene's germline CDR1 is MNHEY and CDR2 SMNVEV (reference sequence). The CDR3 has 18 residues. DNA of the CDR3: TGTGCCAGCAGTTTAGGTGCCTTGGGGGCGGGAGGCACAGATACGCAGTATTTT. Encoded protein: CASSLGALGAGGTDTQYF.

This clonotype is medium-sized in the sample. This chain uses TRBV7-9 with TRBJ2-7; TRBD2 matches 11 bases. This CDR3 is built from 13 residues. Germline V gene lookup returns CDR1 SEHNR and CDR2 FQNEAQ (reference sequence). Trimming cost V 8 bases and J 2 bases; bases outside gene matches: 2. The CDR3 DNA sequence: TGTGCCAGCGGGACTAGCGGAACCTACGAGCAGTACTTC. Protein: CASGTSGTYEQYF.

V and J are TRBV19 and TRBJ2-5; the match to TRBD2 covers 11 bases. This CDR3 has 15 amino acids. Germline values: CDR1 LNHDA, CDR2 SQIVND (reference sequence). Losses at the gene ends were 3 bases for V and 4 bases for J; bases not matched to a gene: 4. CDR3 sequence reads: CASSIGLAGGETQYF. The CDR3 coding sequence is TGTGCCAGTAGTATTGGGCTAGCGGGAGGAGAGACCCAGTACTTC.

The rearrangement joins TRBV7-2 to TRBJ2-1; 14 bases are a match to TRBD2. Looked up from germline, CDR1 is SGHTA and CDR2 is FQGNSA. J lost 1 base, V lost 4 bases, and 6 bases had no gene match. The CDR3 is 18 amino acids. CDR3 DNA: TGTGCCAGCAGCTCCAGGACTAGCGGGAGGATGTCCTACAATGAGCAGTTCTTC. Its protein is CASSSRTSGRMSYNEQFF.

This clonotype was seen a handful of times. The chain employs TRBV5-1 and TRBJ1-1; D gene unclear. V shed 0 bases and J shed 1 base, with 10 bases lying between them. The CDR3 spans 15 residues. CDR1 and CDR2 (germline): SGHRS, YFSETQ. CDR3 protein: CASSLDVRKNTEAFF. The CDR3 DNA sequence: TGCGCCAGCAGCTTGGACGTCAGGAAGAACACTGAAGCTTTCTTT.

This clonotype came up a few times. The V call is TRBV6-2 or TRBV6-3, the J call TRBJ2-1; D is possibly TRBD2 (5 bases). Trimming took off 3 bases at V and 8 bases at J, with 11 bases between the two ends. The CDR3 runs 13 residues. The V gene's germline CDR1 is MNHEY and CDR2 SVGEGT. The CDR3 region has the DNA TGTGCCAGCAGTTATGTCGGGGAGTATGAGCAGTTCTTC. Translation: CASSYVGEYEQFF.

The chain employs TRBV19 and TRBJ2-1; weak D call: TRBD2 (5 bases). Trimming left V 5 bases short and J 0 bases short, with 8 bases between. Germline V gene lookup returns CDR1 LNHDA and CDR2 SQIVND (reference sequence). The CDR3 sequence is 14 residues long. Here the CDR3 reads CASSSSNSYNEQFF. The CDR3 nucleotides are TGTGCCAGTAGTTCTAGCAACTCCTACAATGAGCAGTTCTTC.

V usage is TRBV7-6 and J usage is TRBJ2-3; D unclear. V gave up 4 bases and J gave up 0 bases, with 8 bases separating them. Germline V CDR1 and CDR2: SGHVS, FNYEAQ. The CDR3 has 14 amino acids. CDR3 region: CASSSSSSTDTQYF. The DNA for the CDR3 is TGTGCCAGCAGCTCGTCTTCTAGCACAGATACGCAGTATTTT. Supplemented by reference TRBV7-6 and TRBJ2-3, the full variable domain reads GAGVSQSPRYKVTKRGQDVALRCDPISGHVSLYWYRQALGQGPEFLTYFNYEAQQDKSGLPNDRFSAERPEGSISTLTIQRTEQRDSAMYRCASSSSSSTDTQYFGPGTRLTVL.

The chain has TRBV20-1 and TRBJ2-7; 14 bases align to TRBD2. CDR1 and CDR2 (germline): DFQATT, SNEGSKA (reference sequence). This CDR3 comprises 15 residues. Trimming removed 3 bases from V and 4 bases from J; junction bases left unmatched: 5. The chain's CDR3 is CSARARTSGGYEQYF. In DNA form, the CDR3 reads TGCAGTGCTAGGGCACGGACTAGCGGGGGGTACGAGCAGTACTTC.

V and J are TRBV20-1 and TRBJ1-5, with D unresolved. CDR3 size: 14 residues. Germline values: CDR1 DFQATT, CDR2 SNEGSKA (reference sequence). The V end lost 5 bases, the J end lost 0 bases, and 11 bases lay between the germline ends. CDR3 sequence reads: CSARSMGSNQPQHF. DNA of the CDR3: TGCAGTGCTCGATCCATGGGTAGCAATCAGCCCCAGCATTTT.

Here the CDR3 reads CATDGQGQETQYF. The CDR3 bases are TGTGCCACCGACGGACAGGGGCAAGAGACCCAGTACTTC. The chain is built from TRBV6-1 and TRBJ2-5; 9 positions match TRBD1. The trim removed 10 bases at V and 2 bases at J, leaving 5 bases unmatched. Looked up from germline, CDR1 is MNHNS and CDR2 is SASEGT. The CDR3 totals 13 residues.

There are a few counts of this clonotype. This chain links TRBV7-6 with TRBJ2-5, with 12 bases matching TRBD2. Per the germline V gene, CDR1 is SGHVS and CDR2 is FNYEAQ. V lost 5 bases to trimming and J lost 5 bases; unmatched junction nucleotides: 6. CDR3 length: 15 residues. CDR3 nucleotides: TGTGCCAGCAGCGAGACTAGCGGGAGAGGGGAGACCCAGTACTTC. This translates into CASSETSGRGETQYF.

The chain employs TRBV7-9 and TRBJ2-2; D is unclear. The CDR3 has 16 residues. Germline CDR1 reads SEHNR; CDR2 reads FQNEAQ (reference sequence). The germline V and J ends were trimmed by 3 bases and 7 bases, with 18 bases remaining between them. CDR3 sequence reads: CASSFPVGRTVGELFF. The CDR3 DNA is TGTGCCAGCAGCTTCCCCGTGGGCAGGACGGTCGGGGAGCTGTTTTTT. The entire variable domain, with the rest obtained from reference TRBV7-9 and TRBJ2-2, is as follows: DTGVSQNPRHKITKRGQNVTFRCDPISEHNRLYWYRQTLGQGPEFLTYFQNEAQLEKSRLLSDRFSAERPKGSFSTLEIQRTEQGDSAMYLCASSFPVGRTVGELFFGEGSRLTVL.

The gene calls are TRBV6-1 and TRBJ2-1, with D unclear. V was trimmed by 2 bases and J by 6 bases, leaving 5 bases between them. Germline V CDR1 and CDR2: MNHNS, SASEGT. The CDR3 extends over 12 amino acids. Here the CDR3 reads CASSERSNEQFF. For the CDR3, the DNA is TGTGCCAGCAGTGAAAGGTCCAATGAGCAGTTCTTC.

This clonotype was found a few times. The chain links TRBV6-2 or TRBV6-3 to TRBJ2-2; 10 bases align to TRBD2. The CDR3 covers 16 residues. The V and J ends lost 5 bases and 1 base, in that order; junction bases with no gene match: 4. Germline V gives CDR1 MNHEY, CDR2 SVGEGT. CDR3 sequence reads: CASSQSSGRNTGELFF. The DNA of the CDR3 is TGTGCCAGCAGTCAATCTAGCGGGAGGAACACCGGGGAGCTGTTTTTT.

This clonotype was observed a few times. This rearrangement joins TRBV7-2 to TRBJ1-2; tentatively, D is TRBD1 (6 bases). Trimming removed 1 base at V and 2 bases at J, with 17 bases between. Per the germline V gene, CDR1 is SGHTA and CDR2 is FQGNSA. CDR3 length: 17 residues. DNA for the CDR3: TGTGCCAGCAGCTTAGGGGGAGCGTGGGGACACAACTATGGCTACACCTTC. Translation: CASSLGGAWGHNYGYTF.

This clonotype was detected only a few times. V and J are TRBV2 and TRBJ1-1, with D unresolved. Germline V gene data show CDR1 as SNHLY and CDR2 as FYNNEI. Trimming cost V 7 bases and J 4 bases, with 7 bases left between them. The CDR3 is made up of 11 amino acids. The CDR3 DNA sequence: TGTGCCAGCAAAGCAGTCACTGAAGCTTTCTTT. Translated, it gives CASKAVTEAFF.

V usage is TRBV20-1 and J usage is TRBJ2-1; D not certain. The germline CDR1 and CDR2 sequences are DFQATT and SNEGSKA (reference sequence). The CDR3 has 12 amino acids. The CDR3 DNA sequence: TGCAGCACTATTGACCAAGGATATGAGCAGTTCTTC. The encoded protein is CSTIDQGYEQFF.

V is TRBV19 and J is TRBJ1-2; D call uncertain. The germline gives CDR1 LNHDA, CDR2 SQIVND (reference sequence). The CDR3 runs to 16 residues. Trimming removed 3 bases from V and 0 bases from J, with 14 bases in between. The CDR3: CASSIWRAPSNYGYTF. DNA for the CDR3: TGTGCCAGTAGTATTTGGAGGGCTCCCTCTAACTATGGCTACACCTTC.

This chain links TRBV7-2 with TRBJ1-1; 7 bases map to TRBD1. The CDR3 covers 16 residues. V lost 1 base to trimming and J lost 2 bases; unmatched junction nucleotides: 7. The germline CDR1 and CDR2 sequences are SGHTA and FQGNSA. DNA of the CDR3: TGTGCCAGCAGCTTAGTTGGTGGGACAGCCAACACTGAAGCTTTCTTT. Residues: CASSLVGGTANTEAFF.

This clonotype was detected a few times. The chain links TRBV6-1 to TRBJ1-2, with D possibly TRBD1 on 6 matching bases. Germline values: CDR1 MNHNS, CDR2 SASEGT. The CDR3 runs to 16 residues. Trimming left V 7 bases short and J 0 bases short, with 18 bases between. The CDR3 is CASTTSRQEANYGYTF. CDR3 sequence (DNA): TGTGCCAGCACCACATCCAGACAGGAAGCTAACTATGGCTACACCTTC.

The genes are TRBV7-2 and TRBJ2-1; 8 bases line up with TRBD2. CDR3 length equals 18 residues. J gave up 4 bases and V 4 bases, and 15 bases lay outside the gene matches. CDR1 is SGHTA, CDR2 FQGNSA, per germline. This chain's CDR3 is CASSWGASGGGVYNEQFF. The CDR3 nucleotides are TGTGCCAGCAGCTGGGGGGCGAGCGGGGGAGGAGTATACAATGAGCAGTTCTTC. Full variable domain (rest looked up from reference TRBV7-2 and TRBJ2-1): GAGVSQSPSNKVTEKGKDVELRCDPISGHTALYWYRQSLGQGLEFLIYFQGNSAPDKSGLPSDRFSAERTGGSVSTLTIQRTQQEDSAVYLCASSWGASGGGVYNEQFFGPGTRLTVL.

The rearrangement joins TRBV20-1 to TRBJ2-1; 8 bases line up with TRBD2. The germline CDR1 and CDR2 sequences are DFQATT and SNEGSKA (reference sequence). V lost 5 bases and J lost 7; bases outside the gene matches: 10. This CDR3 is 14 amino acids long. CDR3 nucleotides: TGCAGTGCTGGGATAGCGGGGAGGCGTAATGAGCAGTTCTTC. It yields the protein CSAGIAGRRNEQFF.